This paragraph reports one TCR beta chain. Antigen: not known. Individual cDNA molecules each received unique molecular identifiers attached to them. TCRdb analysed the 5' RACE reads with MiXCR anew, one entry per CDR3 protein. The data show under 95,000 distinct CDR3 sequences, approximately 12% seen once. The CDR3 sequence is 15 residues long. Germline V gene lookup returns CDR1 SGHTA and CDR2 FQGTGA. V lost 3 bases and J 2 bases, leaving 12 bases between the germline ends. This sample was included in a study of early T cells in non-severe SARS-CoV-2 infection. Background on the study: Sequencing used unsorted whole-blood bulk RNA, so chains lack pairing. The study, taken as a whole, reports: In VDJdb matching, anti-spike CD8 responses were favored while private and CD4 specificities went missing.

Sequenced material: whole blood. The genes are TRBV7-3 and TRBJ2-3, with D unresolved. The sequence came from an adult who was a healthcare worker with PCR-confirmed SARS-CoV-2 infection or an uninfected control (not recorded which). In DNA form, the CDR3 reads TGTGCCAGCAGCTTTTTAGTGGGGAACACAGATACGCAGTATTTT. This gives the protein CASSFLVGNTDTQYF.